This TCR beta chain was profiled in a study of T cell responses to AZD1222 COVID-19 vaccine. Study-wide context: Timing groups of about 4 and about 12 weeks for second doses were pooled. Whole-study results and caveats: The reported proportion of spike-specific TCRs targeting unmutated variant regions was nearly half. Spike-specific TCR breadth and depth grew following two AZD1222 doses.

On this clone: The antigen remains unidentified.

CDR1 and CDR2 (germline): SGHKS, YYEKEE (reference sequence). CDR3 length: 12 amino acids. Between the trimmed V and J ends, which lost 4 bases and 4 bases, there was a span of 9 bases. Some clones are missing from TCRdb's copy, which holds only in-frame ones; the method was immunoSEQ multiplex PCR. The sample has around 86,000 clones, nearly 90% seen once. The origin of this receptor is an adult in good health. The J gene is TRBJ2-7, the V gene TRBV5-5; weak D call: TRBD1 (5 bases). The sequencing here drew on peripheral blood, taken on day 0 of AZD1222 vaccination. In DNA form, the CDR3 reads TGTGCCAGCAGCGGCAGGGTATACGAGCAGTACTTC. This encodes CASSGRVYEQYF.